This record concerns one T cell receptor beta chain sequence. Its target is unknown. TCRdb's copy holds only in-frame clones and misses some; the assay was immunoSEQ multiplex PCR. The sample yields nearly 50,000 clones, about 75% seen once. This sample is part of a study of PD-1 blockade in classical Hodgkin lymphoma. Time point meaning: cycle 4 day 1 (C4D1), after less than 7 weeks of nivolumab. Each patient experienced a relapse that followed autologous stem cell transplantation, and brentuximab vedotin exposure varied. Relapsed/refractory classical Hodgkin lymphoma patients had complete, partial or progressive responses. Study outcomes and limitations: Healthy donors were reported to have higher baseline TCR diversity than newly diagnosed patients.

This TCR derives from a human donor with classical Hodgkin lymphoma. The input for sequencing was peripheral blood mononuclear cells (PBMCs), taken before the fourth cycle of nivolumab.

Written as DNA, the CDR3 is TGCAGCGCCGGGACAGGGATTACCGGGGAGCTGTTTTTT. Translating gives CSAGTGITGELFF. This chain connects TRBV29-1 to TRBJ2-2, with 9 bases fitting TRBD1. Trimming took 7 bases from V and 5 from J; bases not matched to a gene: 5. This CDR3 is built from 13 residues. From germline, CDR1 is SQVTM and CDR2 ANQGSEA.